This is a list of T cell receptor beta chains from one sample in a study of follicular helper T cells after annual influenza vaccination. Method: immunoSEQ multiplex PCR; TCRdb's copy keeps in-frame clones and lacks some. There are 6,000 to 9,500 clones in the sample; approximately 82% occur only once, and 1.5% to 2% lies in the top ten. The sample consisted of CXCR5+ CD38- circulating T follicular helper cells from blood, taken 7 days after influenza vaccination. The receptors were sampled from an adult who received the influenza vaccine. Both conserved end residues are part of each CDR3. The D gene is left open where the match is weak. For some rows the clone size is stated as once, few or many, or as a class when expanded; others skip it.

v_call: TRBV12-5; clone_size: once; j_call: TRBJ1-1; d_call: TRBD1; cdr3_nt: TGTGCTAGTGGTAGGACAGGGAAGGGCACTGAAGCTTTCTTT; cdr3_aa: CASGRTGKGTEAFF
v_call: TRBV28; clone_size: NA; j_call: TRBJ1-2; d_call: NA; cdr3_nt: TGTGCCAGCAGTTCATCAAGGCGGTTAGATGAGGGCTACACCTTC; cdr3_aa: CASSSSRRLDEGYTF
v_call: TRBV6-5; clone_size: NA; j_call: TRBJ2-3; d_call: NA; cdr3_nt: TGTGCCAGCAGTTACGGTTTAGGGTGGGACACAGATACGCAGTATTTT; cdr3_aa: CASSYGLGWDTDTQYF
v_call: TRBV4-1; clone_size: NA; j_call: TRBJ2-5; d_call: NA; cdr3_nt: TGCGCCAGCAGCCAAGATATGATAGAAGAGACCCAGTACTTC; cdr3_aa: CASSQDMIEETQYF
v_call: TRBV5-1; clone_size: NA; j_call: TRBJ1-1; d_call: NA; cdr3_nt: TGCGCCAGCAGCTTGGTTCCAGGGGAAACTGAAGCTTTCTTT; cdr3_aa: CASSLVPGETEAFF
v_call: TRBV10-3; clone_size: NA; j_call: TRBJ1-6; d_call: NA; cdr3_nt: TGTGCCATCAGTGAGTTCGGGCAGGGCGGTTCACCCCTCCACTTT; cdr3_aa: CAISEFGQGGSPLHF
v_call: TRBV18; clone_size: NA; j_call: TRBJ2-7; d_call: TRBD1; cdr3_nt: TGTGCCAGCTCACCCGGGACAGGGTCCTACGAGCAGTACTTC; cdr3_aa: CASSPGTGSYEQYF
v_call: TRBV10-3; clone_size: NA; j_call: TRBJ2-1; d_call: NA; cdr3_nt: TGTGCCATCAGTGAACTAGAGAATGAGCAGTTCTTC; cdr3_aa: CAISELENEQFF
v_call: TRBV2; clone_size: NA; j_call: TRBJ1-1; d_call: TRBD1; cdr3_nt: TGTGCCAGCAGCGTTTTCTCAGGGGGCGCGGCTGAAGCTTTCTTT; cdr3_aa: CASSVFSGGAAEAFF
v_call: TRBV4-3; clone_size: NA; j_call: TRBJ2-3; d_call: NA; cdr3_nt: TGCGCCAGCAGCCAAGATACCTACACAGATACGCAGTATTTT; cdr3_aa: CASSQDTYTDTQYF
v_call: TRBV27; clone_size: NA; j_call: TRBJ1-2; d_call: NA; cdr3_nt: TGTGCCAGCAAGTCAGCCGCGCTATACGCTAACTATGGCTACACCTTC; cdr3_aa: CASKSAALYANYGYTF
v_call: TRBV30; clone_size: NA; j_call: TRBJ2-5; d_call: NA; cdr3_nt: TGTGCCTGGAGTTATGTGGCGGAGACCCAGTACTTC; cdr3_aa: CAWSYVAETQYF
v_call: TRBV7-8; clone_size: NA; j_call: TRBJ2-7; d_call: TRBD1; cdr3_nt: TGTGCCAGCAGCCTAGGAATTCCGGGACAGGGGTACGAGCAGTACTTC; cdr3_aa: CASSLGIPGQGYEQYF
v_call: TRBV2; clone_size: NA; j_call: TRBJ2-3; d_call: TRBD1; cdr3_nt: TGTGCCAGCAGCCTGGACAGGGGGCCCGATACGCAGTATTTT; cdr3_aa: CASSLDRGPDTQYF
v_call: TRBV6-6; clone_size: NA; j_call: TRBJ2-7; d_call: TRBD1; cdr3_nt: TGTGCCAGCAGACTCCGGGACAGTTACGAGCAGTACTTC; cdr3_aa: CASRLRDSYEQYF
v_call: TRBV4-2; clone_size: few; j_call: TRBJ1-6; d_call: NA; cdr3_nt: TGTGCCAGCAGCCAAGATAAGCTTCAGGCATATTCACCCCTCCACTTT; cdr3_aa: CASSQDKLQAYSPLHF
v_call: TRBV10-3; clone_size: NA; j_call: TRBJ2-3; d_call: NA; cdr3_nt: TGTGCCATCAGTGGGAGGGATACGCAGTATTTT; cdr3_aa: CAISGRDTQYF
v_call: TRBV7-3; clone_size: NA; j_call: TRBJ2-3; d_call: NA; cdr3_nt: TGTGCCAGCAGCTTAAGGACACCCACAGATACGCAGTATTTT; cdr3_aa: CASSLRTPTDTQYF